This TCR beta chain was identified in a study of T cells in Graves' hyperthyroidism and ophthalmopathy. From RNA transcripts, TCR beta CDR3 regions were amplified. The primer set for the first-round RT-PCR of the TCR CDR3 was HTBI. TCRdb re-called the multiplex PCR reads with MiXCR, one entry per CDR3 protein. Among 300,000 to 450,000 distinct CDR3 sequences, approximately 15% were seen once, and the ten largest hold about 31%. This clonotype has a count of ten or more. Its antigen remains unknown. CDR1 is KGHSH, CDR2 LQKENI, per germline. CDR3 length: 18 amino acids. The trim removed 2 bases at V and 6 bases at J, leaving 10 bases unmatched. Study-wide findings and caveats: Most thyroid clonotypes expanded above 0.001 were also detected in blood. For ophthalmopathy, model prediction preceded onset by a median roughly 6.2 months.

The clonotype originates from a woman aged 30 to 39 with Graves' hyperthyroidism. The chain couples TRBV18 to TRBJ2-1; TRBD2 matches at 13 bases. Source material: blood. CDR3 protein: CASSPSLLAGGSGNEQFF. CDR3 coding DNA: TGTGCCAGCTCACCATCGCTACTAGCGGGAGGGTCAGGCAATGAGCAGTTCTTC.